In its sample, the clone carrying this T cell receptor beta chain was seen many times. As yet, its antigen is unknown. The CDR3 is 12 amino acids. The V gene's germline CDR1 is SGHRS and CDR2 YFSETQ. Trimming left V 0 bases short and J 5 bases short, with 5 bases between. Original processing notes: Clinicopathological groups differed in CDR3, with these differences serving to build a distant-metastasis classifier for papillary thyroid cancer. TCRdb re-processed the PCR reads through MiXCR. Here the V and J calls rest on TCRdb's processing, not on the authors' analysis. The sample lists about 15,000 clones, approximately 19% occurring once. Ahead of thyroid surgery, no patient had received treatment of any kind. These data come from a study of metastatic and nonmetastatic thyroid tumors. Turning to the study itself: Across peripheral blood and tumor or nodule tissue samples taken from malignant and benign thyroid patients, the repertoires were compared with one another. Regarding the study as a whole: Versus benign nodules, malignant thyroid tumors reportedly had significantly higher TCR beta diversity, in blood and tumor.

The origin of this receptor is a female donor with papillary thyroid cancer or a benign thyroid nodule (not recorded which). Some clones in this sample may be carry-over from other donors' samples. Source material: blood. This chain links TRBV5-1 with TRBJ2-5; no clear D gene. CDR3 protein: CASSLGFETQYF. DNA for the CDR3: TGCGCCAGCAGCTTGGGGTTCGAGACCCAGTACTTC. The whole variable domain, remainder taken from reference TRBV5-1 and TRBJ2-5, is KAGVTQTPRYLIKTRGQQVTLSCSPISGHRSVSWYQQTPGQGLQFLFEYFSETQRNKGNFPGRFSGRQFSNSRSEMNVSTLELGDSALYLCASSLGFETQYFGPGTRLLVL.